These 5 T cell receptor beta chains were all obtained from the same sample, sequenced in a study of blood T cell repertoires in COVID-19. Profiling relied on immunoSEQ multiplex PCR, and the TCRdb table lists in-frame clones only, not all of them. The table has 180,000 or so clones, about 85% seen once. Sequences were obtained from peripheral blood. These TCRs come from a man aged 18 to 35 with acute or convalescent COVID-19.

V is TRBV5-1 and J is TRBJ1-6; D is uncertain. The V gene's germline CDR1 is SGHRS and CDR2 YFSETQ. Trimming removed 4 bases at V and 14 bases at J, with 19 bases between. The CDR3 sequence is 14 residues long. The DNA of the CDR3 is TGCGCCAGCAGCCTCCGGACGGGAGAGCAGGCCCTCCACTTT. It yields the protein CASSLRTGEQALHF.

This chain uses TRBV20-1 with TRBJ1-2; D unresolved. Germline V CDR1 and CDR2: DFQATT, SNEGSKA (reference sequence). The germline V and J ends were trimmed by 3 bases and 5 bases, with 7 bases remaining between them. This CDR3 has 11 residues. The CDR3 reads CSASPGYGYTF. As DNA, the CDR3 is TGCAGTGCTAGTCCCGGTTATGGCTACACCTTC.

V is TRBV19 and J is TRBJ2-1; D might be TRBD2 (5 bases). CDR1 and CDR2 from the germline V gene are LNHDA and SQIVND (reference sequence). V shed 4 bases and J shed 0 bases, with 22 bases lying between them. This CDR3 is 19 amino acids long. DNA for the CDR3: TGTGCCAGTAGTACCCCGGCCCGTTTCTCGGGGAGCTCCTACAATGAGCAGTTCTTC. Residues: CASSTPARFSGSSYNEQFF. Supplemented by reference TRBV19 and TRBJ2-1, the full variable domain reads DGGITQSPKYLFRKEGQNVTLSCEQNLNHDAMYWYRQDPGQGLRLIYYSQIVNDFQKGDIAEGYSVSREKKESFPLTVTSAQKNPTAFYLCASSTPARFSGSSYNEQFFGPGTRLTVL.

This clone was seen a few times. This sequence joins TRBV7-8 and TRBJ2-1; TRBD1 is a possible D gene (6 bases). The CDR3 runs to 12 residues. The V end lost 5 bases, the J end lost 10 bases, and 12 bases lay between the germline ends. Germline V gives CDR1 SGHVS, CDR2 FQNEAQ. CDR3 amino acids: CASSLQGREQFF. The CDR3 bases are TGTGCCAGCAGCCTACAGGGAAGGGAGCAGTTCTTC.

This chain uses TRBV6-5 with TRBJ2-7; D possibly corresponds to TRBD2 (6 bases). This CDR3 spans 13 amino acids. Trimming shortened V by 4 bases and J by 1 base, and 8 bases separated the two germline ends. Per germline, CDR1 MNHEY and CDR2 SVGAGI. The DNA of the CDR3 is TGTGCCAGCAGTTCCGGGACTTCCTACGAGCAGTACGTC. As protein: CASSSGTSYEQYV.